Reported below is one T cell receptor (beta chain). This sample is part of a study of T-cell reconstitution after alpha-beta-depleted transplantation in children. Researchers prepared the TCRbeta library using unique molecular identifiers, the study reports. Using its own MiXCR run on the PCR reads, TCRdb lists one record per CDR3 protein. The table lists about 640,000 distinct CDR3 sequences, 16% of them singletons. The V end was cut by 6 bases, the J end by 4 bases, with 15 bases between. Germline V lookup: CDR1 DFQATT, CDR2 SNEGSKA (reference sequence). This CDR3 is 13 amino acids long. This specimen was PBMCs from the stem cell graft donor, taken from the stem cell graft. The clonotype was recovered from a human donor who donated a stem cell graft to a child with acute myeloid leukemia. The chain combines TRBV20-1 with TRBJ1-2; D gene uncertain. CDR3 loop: CSALAGFSYGYTF. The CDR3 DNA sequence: TGCAGTGCCCTAGCCGGTTTTTCCTATGGCTACACCTTC.